A single sample is the source of the 25 T cell receptor beta chains below, sequenced in a study of T cells after yellow fever vaccination. In TCRdb, the 5' RACE reads were re-called with MiXCR into one record per CDR3 protein. The profile shows 250,000 to 400,000 distinct CDR3 sequences, approximately 4% of them singletons. The input for sequencing was PBMCs, taken 5 days after the yellow fever booster vaccination. Receptor source: a man younger than 30 who received the YFV17D yellow fever vaccine.

This clonotype occurred a few times. The chain has TRBV5-1 and TRBJ1-2; D remains ambiguous. With 0 bases removed from V and 8 bases from J, the gap between germline ends came to 17 bases. The CDR3 contains 15 residues. Germline-derived CDR1 and CDR2 are SGHRS and YFSETQ. The CDR3 reads CASSLAGSLIRGYTF. The DNA for the CDR3 is TGCGCCAGCAGCTTGGCCGGCAGCCTTATTCGGGGCTACACCTTC.

This clonotype came up a few times. The junction does not match germline at one end; this may be a read error. The chain joins TRBV20-1 to TRBJ2-5, with 8 bases identical to TRBD2. Germline CDR1 reads DFQATT; CDR2 reads SNEGSKA (reference sequence). This CDR3 spans 12 amino acids. The CDR3 loop reads CRGGGNKETQYF. The DNA for the CDR3 is TGTCGGGGGGGAGGGAATAAAGAGACCCAGTACTTC.

The sample holds many counts of this clonotype. This chain connects TRBV6-2 or TRBV6-3 to TRBJ2-7; 12 bases agree with TRBD2. V gave up 2 bases and J gave up 7 bases; unmatched junction bases: 18. The germline V gene has CDR1 MNHEY and CDR2 SVGEGT. The CDR3 totals 19 residues. The CDR3 DNA reads as TGTGCCAGCAGTTACCAACCTCTAGCGGGGGGGCATCCTTCCGGAGAGCAGTACGTC. Amino acids: CASSYQPLAGGHPSGEQYV.

J is TRBJ2-5 and V is TRBV2; a possible D gene is TRBD2 (6 bases). V was cut by 8 bases and J by 2 bases, with 15 bases left in between. The CDR3 has 14 residues. Germline V gives CDR1 SNHLY, CDR2 FYNNEI. The CDR3, as DNA: TGTGCCAGCCGCTGGAGGGCGATACAAGAGACCCAGTACTTC. Protein product: CASRWRAIQETQYF.

The rearrangement links TRBV10-3 to TRBJ2-5; tentative D call: TRBD1 (6 bases). The CDR3 has 13 amino acids. Between the trimmed V and J ends, which lost 6 bases and 1 base, there was a span of 9 bases. Germline V gives CDR1 ENHRY, CDR2 SYGVKD. CDR3 protein: CAIRQGGQETQYF. The CDR3 nucleotides are TGTGCCATCAGACAGGGTGGCCAAGAGACCCAGTACTTC.

This clonotype was recorded many times. Here the CDR3 reads CASSPPGQGGPEAFF. In DNA form, the CDR3 reads TGTGCCAGCAGTCCCCCGGGACAGGGGGGCCCTGAAGCTTTCTTT. The chain couples TRBV28 to TRBJ1-1, with 11 nucleotides matching TRBD1. CDR1 is MDHEN and CDR2 is SYDVKM in the germline V gene. V trimming: 5 bases; J trimming: 6 bases; junction bases outside the gene matches: 8. The CDR3 covers 15 residues.

The chain couples TRBV3-2 to TRBJ2-7; TRBD2, the D gene given by the table, was not confirmed from the DNA. TRBV3-2 is given as a pseudogene. This CDR3 spans 15 amino acids. CDR3 DNA: TGTGCCAGCACGGCTACGGGGGACCAGACCTACGAGCAGTACGTC. Its protein product is CASTATGDQTYEQYV.

Only a few counts were recorded for this clonotype. The chain carries TRBV19 and TRBJ1-5; TRBD1 matches at 9 bases. V trimming: 3 bases; J trimming: 5 bases; junction bases outside the gene matches: 5. Per germline, CDR1 LNHDA and CDR2 SQIVND (reference sequence). CDR3 length: 15 amino acids. The CDR3 bases are TGTGCCAGTAGTATCCGGAGGACAGGGGATCAGCCCCAGCATTTT. Protein product: CASSIRRTGDQPQHF.

This clonotype was observed a handful of times. The chain is built from TRBV18 and TRBJ2-7, with D perhaps TRBD1 or TRBD2 (5 bases each). Per the germline V gene, CDR1 is KGHSH and CDR2 is LQKENI. The CDR3 has 17 amino acids. Between the trimmed V and J ends, which lost 1 base and 3 bases, there was a span of 19 bases. DNA of the CDR3: TGTGCCAGCTCACCACAGGGAACTCCGGGACCGAGCTACGAGCAGTACTTC. This gives the protein CASSPQGTPGPSYEQYF. Full variable domain (outside the CDR3, taken from reference TRBV18 and TRBJ2-7): NAGVMQNPRHLVRRRGQEARLRCSPMKGHSHVYWYRQLPEEGLKFMVYLQKENIIDESGMPKERFSAEFPKEGPSILRIQQVVRGDSAAYFCASSPQGTPGPSYEQYFGPGTRLTVT.

The chain has TRBV18 and TRBJ1-1; D not resolved. The CDR3 spans 13 residues. Germline V gives CDR1 KGHSH, CDR2 LQKENI. V lost 0 bases, J lost 3 bases, and 5 bases lay in between. As DNA, the CDR3 is TGTGCCAGCTCACCACCGACCCACACTGAAGCTTTCTTT. This encodes CASSPPTHTEAFF.

The V and J genes are TRBV7-7 and TRBJ1-5; 9 nucleotides align to TRBD1. The length of the CDR3 is 21 residues. Losses at the gene ends were 4 bases for V and 6 bases for J; bases not matched to a gene: 25. Germline V lookup: CDR1 SSHAT, CDR2 FNYEAQ (reference sequence). CDR3 DNA sequence: TGTGCCAGCAGCTATCGCCGGGACAGGGCTGACGTGTCTTGGGGGGGTCAGCCCCAGCATTTT. Translating it yields CASSYRRDRADVSWGGQPQHF.

There are many counts of this clonotype. A junction boundary mismatches the germline segment, possibly from a read error. The V and J genes are TRBV5-1 and TRBJ1-2; the D gene is possibly TRBD1 (5 bases). CDR1 is SGHRS and CDR2 is YFSETQ in the germline V gene. The CDR3 spans 13 residues. The CDR3 sequence is CASSSNTEAGPFF. The CDR3 bases are TGCGCCAGCAGCTCGAACACTGAGGCAGGGCCCTTCTTC.

The gene calls are TRBV6-6 and TRBJ2-7; D is tentatively TRBD1 or TRBD2 (5 bases each). The CDR3 consists of 13 residues. Germline CDR1 reads MNHNY; CDR2 reads SVGAGI (reference sequence). V lost 8 bases, J lost 0 bases, and 11 bases lay in between. In DNA form, the CDR3 reads TGTGCCAGCGCGACGAGGGGCTCCTACGAGCAGTACTTC. Translation gives CASATRGSYEQYF.

In its sample, this clonotype was seen a few times. The chain carries TRBV4-3 and TRBJ1-6; D uncertain. Germline lookup yields CDR1 LGHNA and CDR2 YSLEER. V was trimmed by 0 bases and J by 7 bases, leaving 4 bases between them. This CDR3 region has 13 residues. The CDR3 region has the DNA TGCGCCAGCAGCCAAGATTCGAATTCACCCCTCCACTTT. As protein: CASSQDSNSPLHF.

V and J are TRBV3-1 and TRBJ1-1; 8 bases match TRBD1. This CDR3 region has 14 residues. The junction had 5 bases not matched to a gene; V was cut back by 0 bases and J by 8 bases. Germline V gene sequence: CDR1 LGHDT, CDR2 YNNKEL (reference sequence). The CDR3 DNA reads as TGTGCCAGCAGCCAAGACATGACAGGGGCAGAAGCTTTCTTT. Protein product: CASSQDMTGAEAFF.

The CDR3 bases are TGTGCCAGCAGCGGGACTAGCGGGGGGCAACTTACCGGGGAGCTGTTTTTT. Translation gives CASSGTSGGQLTGELFF. This chain links TRBV9 with TRBJ2-2, with 14 bases that match TRBD2. Germline V CDR1 and CDR2: SGDLS, YYNGEE. The CDR3 is made up of 17 amino acids. V shed 3 bases and J 5 bases; nucleotides not matched to a gene: 6.

This clonotype was detected many times. The chain combines TRBV4-2 with TRBJ2-1; TRBD2 aligns across 12 bases. The CDR3 is 17 residues long. CDR1 is LGHNA and CDR2 is YNFKEQ in the germline V gene. V was clipped by 1 base and J by 5 bases; unmatched bases: 6. The CDR3 spells CASSQALLAGGHNEQFF. The CDR3 DNA follows: TGTGCCAGCAGCCAAGCCTTACTAGCGGGGGGACACAATGAGCAGTTCTTC.

This clonotype was recorded a few times. This chain uses TRBV6-2 or TRBV6-3 with TRBJ2-5, with D possibly matching TRBD1 (5 bases). CDR1 and CDR2 (germline): MNHEY, SVGEGT. Trimming stripped 5 bases from V and 2 bases from J, with 9 bases between. The CDR3 has 13 residues. This CDR3 reads CASSNRIQETQYF. The CDR3 DNA follows: TGTGCCAGCAGTAACAGGATTCAAGAGACCCAGTACTTC.

In nucleotides, the CDR3 is TGTGCCAGCAGTTTAACCAGAGGCCTGGGGAGAAATGGCTACACCTTC. It specifies CASSLTRGLGRNGYTF. This chain joins TRBV12-3 or TRBV12-4 and TRBJ1-2, with no clear D. V dropped 2 bases and J dropped 6 bases, with 19 bases sitting between them. This CDR3 region has 16 residues.

This clonotype was seen a handful of times. The CDR3 nucleotides read TGTGCTAGTGGTTCCGGGACAGGGGGGGGTGAGCAGTTCTTC. Residues: CASGSGTGGGEQFF. This rearrangement joins TRBV12-5 to TRBJ2-1; 11 nucleotides line up with TRBD1. CDR1 and CDR2 from the germline V gene are LGHNT and FRNRAP. This CDR3 is built from 14 residues. With 4 bases clipped from V and 9 bases from J, the junction kept 5 bases outside the gene matches.

This clonotype appeared many times. The rearrangement uses TRBV4-3 and TRBJ2-3; the match to TRBD2 covers 14 bases. The V gene end was trimmed by 3 bases and the J gene end by 6 bases; junction bases not matched to a gene: 2. Per the germline V gene, CDR1 is LGHNA and CDR2 is YSLEER. The CDR3 consists of 15 residues. The CDR3 sequence is CASSQTSGGADTQYF. In nucleotides, the CDR3 is TGCGCCAGCAGCCAGACTAGCGGGGGGGCCGATACGCAGTATTTT.

This clonotype has just a few counts. The chain uses TRBV10-3 and TRBJ1-2, with D unclear. This CDR3 is 14 amino acids long. V lost 0 bases, J lost 2 bases, and 7 bases lay in between. Germline CDR1 and CDR2: ENHRY and SYGVKD. The CDR3, as DNA: TGTGCCATCAGTGAGTCCGGCGGGAACTATGGCTACACCTTC. Its translation is CAISESGGNYGYTF.

The V gene is TRBV4-2, the J gene TRBJ2-4, with D hard to call. This CDR3 comprises 18 residues. The V end lost 0 bases, the J end lost 8 bases, and 23 bases lay between the germline ends. In germline, CDR1 is LGHNA, CDR2 YNFKEQ. CDR3 sequence: CASSQDGASSSIRDIQYF. The CDR3 DNA reads TGTGCCAGCAGCCAAGACGGCGCCTCAAGCTCTATAAGGGACATTCAGTACTTC.

This clonotype has at least ten counts. V is TRBV5-1 and J is TRBJ2-1; 9 bases agree with TRBD2. CDR1 SGHRS and CDR2 YFSETQ come from the germline V gene. The V gene end was trimmed by 0 bases and the J gene end by 4 bases; junction bases not matched to a gene: 5. CDR3 size: 16 residues. In DNA form, the CDR3 reads TGCGCCAGCAGCTTGGCCCCAGCGGGGGGATACAATGAGCAGTTCTTC. Its translation: CASSLAPAGGYNEQFF.

V gene TRBV4-3 combines with J gene TRBJ2-2; a possible D gene is TRBD1 (5 bases). The CDR3 spans 17 residues. Trimming took off 0 bases at V and 0 bases at J, with 11 bases between the two ends. Per the germline V gene, CDR1 is LGHNA and CDR2 is YSLEER. The CDR3: CASSQEGAGSNTGELFF. Written as DNA, the CDR3 is TGCGCCAGCAGCCAAGAAGGGGCAGGGTCGAACACCGGGGAGCTGTTTTTT.